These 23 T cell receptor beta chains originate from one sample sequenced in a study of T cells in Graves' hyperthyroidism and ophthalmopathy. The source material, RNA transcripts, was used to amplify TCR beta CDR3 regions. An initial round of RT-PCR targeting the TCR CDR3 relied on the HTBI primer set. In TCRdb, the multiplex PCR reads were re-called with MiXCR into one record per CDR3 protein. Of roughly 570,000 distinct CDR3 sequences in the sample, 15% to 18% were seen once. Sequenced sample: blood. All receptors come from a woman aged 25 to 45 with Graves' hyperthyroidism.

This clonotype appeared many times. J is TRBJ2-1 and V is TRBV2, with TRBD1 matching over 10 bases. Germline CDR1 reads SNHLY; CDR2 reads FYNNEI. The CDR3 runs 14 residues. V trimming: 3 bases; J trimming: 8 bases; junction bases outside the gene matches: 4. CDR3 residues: CASSDAGTGDEQFF. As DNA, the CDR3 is TGTGCCAGCAGTGACGCCGGGACAGGGGATGAGCAGTTCTTC. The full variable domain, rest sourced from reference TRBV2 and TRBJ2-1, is EPEVTQTPSHQVTQMGQEVILRCVPISNHLYFYWYRQILGQKVEFLVSFYNNEISEKSEIFDDQFSVERPDGSNFTLKIRSTKLEDSAMYFCASSDAGTGDEQFFGPGTRLTVL.

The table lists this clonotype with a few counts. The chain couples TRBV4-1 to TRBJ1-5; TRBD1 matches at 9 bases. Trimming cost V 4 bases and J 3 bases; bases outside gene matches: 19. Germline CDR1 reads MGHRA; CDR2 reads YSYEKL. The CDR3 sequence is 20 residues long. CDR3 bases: TGCGCCAGCAGCCGAGACCGAGGGCGGGACAGGGACGGTATCAATCAGCCCCAGCATTTT. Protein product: CASSRDRGRDRDGINQPQHF.

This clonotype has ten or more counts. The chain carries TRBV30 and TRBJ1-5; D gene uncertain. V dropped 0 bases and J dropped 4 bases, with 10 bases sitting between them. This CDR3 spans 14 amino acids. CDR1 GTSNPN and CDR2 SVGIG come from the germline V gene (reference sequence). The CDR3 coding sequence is TGTGCCTGGAGTGTAGCTGGAGGTAATCAGCCCCAGCATTTT. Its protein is CAWSVAGGNQPQHF.

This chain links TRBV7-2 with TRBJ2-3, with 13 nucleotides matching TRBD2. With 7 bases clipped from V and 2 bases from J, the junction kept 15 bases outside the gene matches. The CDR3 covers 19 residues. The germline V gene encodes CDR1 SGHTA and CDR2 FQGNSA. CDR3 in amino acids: CASTLVPGLAGEFTDTQYF. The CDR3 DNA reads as TGTGCCAGCACCCTGGTCCCAGGACTAGCGGGAGAATTCACAGATACGCAGTATTTT.

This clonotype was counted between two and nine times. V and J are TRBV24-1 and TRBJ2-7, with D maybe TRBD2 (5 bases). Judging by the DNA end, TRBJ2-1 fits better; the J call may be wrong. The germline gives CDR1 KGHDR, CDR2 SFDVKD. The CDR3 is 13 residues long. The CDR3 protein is CATSDPGSPEQFF. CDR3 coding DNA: TGTGCCACCAGTGATCCGGGGTCCCCCGAGCAGTTCTTC.

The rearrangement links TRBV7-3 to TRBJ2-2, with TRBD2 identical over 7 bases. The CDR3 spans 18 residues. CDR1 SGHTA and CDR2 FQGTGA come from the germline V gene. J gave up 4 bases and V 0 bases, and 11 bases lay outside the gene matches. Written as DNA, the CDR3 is TGTGCCAGCAGCTTAACCCTAGCGGAGGCCCGGGGCACCGGGGAGCTGTTTTTT. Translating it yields CASSLTLAEARGTGELFF. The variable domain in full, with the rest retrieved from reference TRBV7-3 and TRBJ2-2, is GAGVSQTPSNKVTEKGKYVELRCDPISGHTALYWYRQSLGQGPEFLIYFQGTGAADDSGLPNDRFFAVRPEGSVSTLKIQRTERGDSAVYLCASSLTLAEARGTGELFFGEGSRLTVL.

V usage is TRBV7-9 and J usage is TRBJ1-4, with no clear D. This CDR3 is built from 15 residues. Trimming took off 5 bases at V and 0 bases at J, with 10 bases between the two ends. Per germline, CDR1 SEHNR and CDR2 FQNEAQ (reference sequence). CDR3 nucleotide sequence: TGTGCCAGCAGCCCGGCGGGGACAACTAATGAAAAACTGTTTTTT. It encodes CASSPAGTTNEKLFF. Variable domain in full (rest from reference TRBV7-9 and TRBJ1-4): DTGVSQNPRHKITKRGQNVTFRCDPISEHNRLYWYRQTLGQGPEFLTYFQNEAQLEKSRLLSDRFSAERPKGSFSTLEIQRTEQGDSAMYLCASSPAGTTNEKLFFGSGTQLSVL.

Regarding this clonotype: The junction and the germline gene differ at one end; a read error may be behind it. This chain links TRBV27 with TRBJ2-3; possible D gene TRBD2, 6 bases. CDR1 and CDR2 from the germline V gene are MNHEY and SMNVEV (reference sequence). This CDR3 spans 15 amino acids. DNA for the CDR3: TGTGCCAACAGTCTCGTGACGGGATGGGGAGGTACGCAGTATTTT. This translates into CANSLVTGWGGTQYF.

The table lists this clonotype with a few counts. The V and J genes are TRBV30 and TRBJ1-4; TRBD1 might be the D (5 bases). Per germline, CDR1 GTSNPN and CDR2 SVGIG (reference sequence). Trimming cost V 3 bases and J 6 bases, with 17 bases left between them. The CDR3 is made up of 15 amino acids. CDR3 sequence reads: CAWSAGGGSHEKLFF. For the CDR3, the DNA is TGTGCCTGGAGCGCTGGGGGGGGTTCCCATGAAAAACTGTTTTTT.

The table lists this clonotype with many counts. CDR3 in DNA: TGTGCCAGCAGCTTAGCATGGCAAGAGACCCAGTACTTC. This translates into CASSLAWQETQYF. The V call is TRBV7-2, the J call TRBJ2-5; no clear D gene. The length of the CDR3 is 13 residues. Germline-derived CDR1 and CDR2 are SGHTA and FQGNSA. Between the trimmed V and J ends, which lost 0 bases and 2 bases, there was a span of 4 bases.

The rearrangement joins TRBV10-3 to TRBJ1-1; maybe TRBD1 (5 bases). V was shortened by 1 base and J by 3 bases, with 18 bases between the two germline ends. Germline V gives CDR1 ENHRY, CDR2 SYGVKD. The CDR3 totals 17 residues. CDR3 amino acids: CAISEYRLPSEDTEAFF. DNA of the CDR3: TGTGCCATCAGTGAGTACAGGTTACCTTCAGAGGACACTGAAGCTTTCTTT.

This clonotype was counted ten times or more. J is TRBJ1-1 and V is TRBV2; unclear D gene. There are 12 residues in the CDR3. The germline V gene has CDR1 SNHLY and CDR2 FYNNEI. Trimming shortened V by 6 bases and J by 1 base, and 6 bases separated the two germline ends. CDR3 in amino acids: CASRATNTEAFF. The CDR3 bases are TGTGCCAGCAGAGCTACGAACACTGAAGCTTTCTTT.

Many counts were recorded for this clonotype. The CDR3 is CASSQGGKTGTGGTGELFF. The CDR3 DNA reads as TGTGCCAGCAGCCAAGGGGGCAAAACCGGGACAGGGGGTACCGGGGAGCTGTTTTTT. The chain is built from TRBV3-1 and TRBJ2-2; 11 bases are a match to TRBD1. V lost 1 base and J lost 5; bases outside the gene matches: 12. This CDR3 spans 19 amino acids. Germline CDR1 is LGHDT and CDR2 is YNNKEL (reference sequence).

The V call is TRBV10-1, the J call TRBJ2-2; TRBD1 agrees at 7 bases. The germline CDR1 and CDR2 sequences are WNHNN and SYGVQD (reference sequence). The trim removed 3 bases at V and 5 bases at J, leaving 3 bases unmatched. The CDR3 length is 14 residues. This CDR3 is CASSENRGTGELFF. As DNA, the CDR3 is TGCGCCAGCAGTGAAAACAGGGGTACCGGGGAGCTGTTTTTT.

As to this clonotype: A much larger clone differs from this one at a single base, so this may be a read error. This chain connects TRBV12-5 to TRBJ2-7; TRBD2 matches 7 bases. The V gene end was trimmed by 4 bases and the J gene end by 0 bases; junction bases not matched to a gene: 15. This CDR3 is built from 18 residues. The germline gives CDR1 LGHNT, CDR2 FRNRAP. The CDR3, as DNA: TGTGCTAGTGGTTCGGTATCGTTGGGTGGCGGGAGCTCCTACGAGCAGTACTTC. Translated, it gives CASGSVSLGGGSSYEQYF.

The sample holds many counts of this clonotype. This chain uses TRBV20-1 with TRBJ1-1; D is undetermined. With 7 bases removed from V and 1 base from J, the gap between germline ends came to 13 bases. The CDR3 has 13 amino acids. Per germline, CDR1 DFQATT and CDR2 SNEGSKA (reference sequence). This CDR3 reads CSVSKTSNTEAFF. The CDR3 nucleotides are TGCAGTGTATCAAAAACATCGAACACTGAAGCTTTCTTT.

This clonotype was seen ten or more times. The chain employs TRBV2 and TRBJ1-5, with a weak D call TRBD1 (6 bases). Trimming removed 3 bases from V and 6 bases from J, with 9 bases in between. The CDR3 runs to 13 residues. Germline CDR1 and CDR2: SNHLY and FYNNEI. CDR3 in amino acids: CASSDGGPQPQHF. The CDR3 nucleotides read TGTGCCAGCAGTGACGGGGGGCCTCAGCCCCAGCATTTT.

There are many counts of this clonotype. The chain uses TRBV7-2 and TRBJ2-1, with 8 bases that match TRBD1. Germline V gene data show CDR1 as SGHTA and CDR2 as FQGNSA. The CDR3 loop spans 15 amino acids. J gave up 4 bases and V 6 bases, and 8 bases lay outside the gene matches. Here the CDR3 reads CASRPDRAPYNEQFF. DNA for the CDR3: TGTGCCAGCAGACCGGACAGGGCCCCTTACAATGAGCAGTTCTTC. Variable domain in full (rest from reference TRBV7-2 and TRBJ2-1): GAGVSQSPSNKVTEKGKDVELRCDPISGHTALYWYRQSLGQGLEFLIYFQGNSAPDKSGLPSDRFSAERTGGSVSTLTIQRTQQEDSAVYLCASRPDRAPYNEQFFGPGTRLTVL.

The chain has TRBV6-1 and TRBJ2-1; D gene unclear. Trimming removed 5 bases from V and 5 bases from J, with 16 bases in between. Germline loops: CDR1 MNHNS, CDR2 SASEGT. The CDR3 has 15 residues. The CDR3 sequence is CASSSSHAIDNEQFF. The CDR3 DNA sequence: TGTGCCAGCAGTTCCAGCCACGCAATTGACAATGAGCAGTTCTTC.

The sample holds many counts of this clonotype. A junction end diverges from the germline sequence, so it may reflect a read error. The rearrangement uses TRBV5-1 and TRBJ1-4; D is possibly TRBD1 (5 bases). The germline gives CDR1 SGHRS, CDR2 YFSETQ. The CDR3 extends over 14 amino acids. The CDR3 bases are TGCGCCAGCACCTTGCGGCCAGGGTGGGAAAAACTGTTTTTT. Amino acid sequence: CASTLRPGWEKLFF.

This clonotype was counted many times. The CDR3 DNA is TGTGCCAGCAGGTCCCAGGGTCTCACTGAAGCTTTCTTT. This sequence encodes CASRSQGLTEAFF. The rearrangement links TRBV6-2 or TRBV6-3 to TRBJ1-1, with TRBD1 as a possible D gene (5 bases). This CDR3 contains 13 residues. Trimming shortened V by 6 bases and J by 4 bases, and 12 bases separated the two germline ends. Looked up from germline, CDR1 is MNHEY and CDR2 is SVGEGT.

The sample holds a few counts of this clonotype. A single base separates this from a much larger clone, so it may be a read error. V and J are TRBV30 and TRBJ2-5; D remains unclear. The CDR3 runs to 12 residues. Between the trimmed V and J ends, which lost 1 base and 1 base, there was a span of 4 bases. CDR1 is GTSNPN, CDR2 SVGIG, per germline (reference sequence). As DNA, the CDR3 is TGTGCCTGGAGTGCGCCCCAAGAGACCCAGTACTTC. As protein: CAWSAPQETQYF.

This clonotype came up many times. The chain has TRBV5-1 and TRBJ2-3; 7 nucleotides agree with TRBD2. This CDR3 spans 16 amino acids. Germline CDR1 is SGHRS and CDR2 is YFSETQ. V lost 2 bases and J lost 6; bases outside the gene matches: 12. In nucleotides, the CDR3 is TGCGCCAGCAGCTTAGGATCGCCGGGACTATTGGATACGCAGTATTTT. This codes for CASSLGSPGLLDTQYF. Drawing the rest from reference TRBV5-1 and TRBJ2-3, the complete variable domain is KAGVTQTPRYLIKTRGQQVTLSCSPISGHRSVSWYQQTPGQGLQFLFEYFSETQRNKGNFPGRFSGRQFSNSRSEMNVSTLELGDSALYLCASSLGSPGLLDTQYFGPGTRLTVL.